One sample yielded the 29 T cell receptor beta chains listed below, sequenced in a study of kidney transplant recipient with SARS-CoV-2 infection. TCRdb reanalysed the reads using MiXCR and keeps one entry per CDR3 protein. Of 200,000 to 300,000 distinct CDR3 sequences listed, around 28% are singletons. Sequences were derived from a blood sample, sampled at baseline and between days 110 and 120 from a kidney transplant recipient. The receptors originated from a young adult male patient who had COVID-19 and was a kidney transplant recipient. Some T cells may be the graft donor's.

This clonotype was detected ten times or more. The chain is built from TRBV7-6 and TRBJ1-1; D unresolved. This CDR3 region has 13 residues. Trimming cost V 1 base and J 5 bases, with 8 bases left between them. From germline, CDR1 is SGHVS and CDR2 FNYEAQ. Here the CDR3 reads CASSLGVGTEAFF. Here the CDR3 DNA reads TGTGCCAGCAGCTTAGGGGTAGGGACTGAAGCTTTCTTT. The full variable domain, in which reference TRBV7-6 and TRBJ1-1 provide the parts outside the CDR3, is GAGVSQSPRYKVTKRGQDVALRCDPISGHVSLYWYRQALGQGPEFLTYFNYEAQQDKSGLPNDRFSAERPEGSISTLTIQRTEQRDSAMYRCASSLGVGTEAFFGQGTRLTVV.

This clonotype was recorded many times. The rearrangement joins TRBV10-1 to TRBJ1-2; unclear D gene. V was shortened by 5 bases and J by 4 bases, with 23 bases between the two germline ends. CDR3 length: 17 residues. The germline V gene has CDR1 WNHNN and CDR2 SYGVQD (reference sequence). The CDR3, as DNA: TGCGCCAGCAGTAGGCCCCCAAGATCGCGAAAGACCTATGGCTACACCTTC. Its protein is CASSRPPRSRKTYGYTF.

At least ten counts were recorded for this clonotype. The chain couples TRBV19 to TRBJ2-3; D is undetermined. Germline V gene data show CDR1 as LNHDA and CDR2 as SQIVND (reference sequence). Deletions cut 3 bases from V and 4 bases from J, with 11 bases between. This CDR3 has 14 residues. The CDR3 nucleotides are TGTGCCAGTAGTATTTCGGGTGGGTCAGATACGCAGTATTTT. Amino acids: CASSISGGSDTQYF.

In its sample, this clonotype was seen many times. DNA of the CDR3: TGCGCCAGCAGTAGGGTCAGAAGATCGCGAAAGACCTATGGCTACACCTTC. Translated: CASSRVRRSRKTYGYTF. The rearrangement uses TRBV10-1 and TRBJ1-2; D remains unclear. Looked up from germline, CDR1 is WNHNN and CDR2 is SYGVQD (reference sequence). Trimming pared 5 bases from V and 4 bases from J, leaving 23 bases between. The CDR3 is 17 amino acids.

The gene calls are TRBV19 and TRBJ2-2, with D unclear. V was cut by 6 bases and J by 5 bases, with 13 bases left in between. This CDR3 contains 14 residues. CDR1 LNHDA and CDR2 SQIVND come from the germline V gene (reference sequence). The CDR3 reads CASSRIRVTGELFF. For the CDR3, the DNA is TGTGCCAGTAGCCGTATTAGGGTTACCGGGGAGCTGTTTTTT. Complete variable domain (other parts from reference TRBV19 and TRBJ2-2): DGGITQSPKYLFRKEGQNVTLSCEQNLNHDAMYWYRQDPGQGLRLIYYSQIVNDFQKGDIAEGYSVSREKKESFPLTVTSAQKNPTAFYLCASSRIRVTGELFFGEGSRLTVL.

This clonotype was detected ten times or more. The DNA for the CDR3 is TGTGCCAGCAGTGATCCTTCCTCTATGCGAAAGACCTATGGCTACACCTTC. Residues: CASSDPSSMRKTYGYTF. The gene calls are TRBV6-1 and TRBJ1-2, with D unclear. Trimming took off 3 bases at V and 4 bases at J, with 21 bases between the two ends. CDR1 and CDR2 from the germline V gene are MNHNS and SASEGT. This CDR3 comprises 17 residues.

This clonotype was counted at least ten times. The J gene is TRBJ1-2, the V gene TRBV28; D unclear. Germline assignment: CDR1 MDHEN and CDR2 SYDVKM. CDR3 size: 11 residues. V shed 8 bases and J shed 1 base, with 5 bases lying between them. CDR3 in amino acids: CASVDNYGYTF. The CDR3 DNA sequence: TGTGCCAGCGTGGATAACTATGGCTACACCTTC.

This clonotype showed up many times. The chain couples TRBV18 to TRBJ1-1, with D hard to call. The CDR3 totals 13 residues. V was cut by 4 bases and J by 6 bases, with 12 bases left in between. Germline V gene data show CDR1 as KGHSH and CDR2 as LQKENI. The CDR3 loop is CASSQDLGSEAFF. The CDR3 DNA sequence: TGTGCCAGCTCACAAGACCTAGGGTCTGAAGCTTTCTTT.

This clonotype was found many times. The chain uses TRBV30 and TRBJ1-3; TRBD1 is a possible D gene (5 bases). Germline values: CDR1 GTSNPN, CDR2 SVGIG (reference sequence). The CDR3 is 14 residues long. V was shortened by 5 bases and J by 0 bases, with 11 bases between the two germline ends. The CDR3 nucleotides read TGTGCCTGGGACCTAGGGGACTCTGGAAACACCATATATTTT. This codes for CAWDLGDSGNTIYF.

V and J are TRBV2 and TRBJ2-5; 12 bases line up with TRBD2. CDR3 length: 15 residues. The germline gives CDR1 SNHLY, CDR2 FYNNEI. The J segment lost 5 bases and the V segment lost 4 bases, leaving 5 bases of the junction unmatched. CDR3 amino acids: CASSAGTSGGETQYF. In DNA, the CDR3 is TGTGCCAGCAGTGCAGGCACTAGCGGGGGGGAGACCCAGTACTTC.

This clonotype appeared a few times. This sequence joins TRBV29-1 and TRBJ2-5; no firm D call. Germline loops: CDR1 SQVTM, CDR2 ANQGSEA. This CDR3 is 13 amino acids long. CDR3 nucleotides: TGCACCGTACGTCCTGTAATGCAGGAGACCCAGTACTTC. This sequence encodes CTVRPVMQETQYF.

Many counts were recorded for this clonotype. CDR3 protein: CASSSYDRGWNEKLFF. As DNA, the CDR3 is TGTGCCAGCAGCTCCTACGACAGGGGATGGAATGAAAAACTGTTTTTT. This sequence joins TRBV7-9 and TRBJ1-4; 8 positions match TRBD1. The CDR3 extends over 16 amino acids. V dropped 4 bases and J dropped 5; count of bases not matched to a gene: 9. CDR1 is SEHNR and CDR2 is FQNEAQ in the germline V gene (reference sequence).

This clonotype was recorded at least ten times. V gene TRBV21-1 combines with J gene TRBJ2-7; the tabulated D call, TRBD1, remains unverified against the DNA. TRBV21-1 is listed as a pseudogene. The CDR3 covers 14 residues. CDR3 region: CASSNRSQDYEQYF. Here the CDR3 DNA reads TGTGCCAGCAGCAACCGGTCACAGGACTACGAGCAGTACTTC.

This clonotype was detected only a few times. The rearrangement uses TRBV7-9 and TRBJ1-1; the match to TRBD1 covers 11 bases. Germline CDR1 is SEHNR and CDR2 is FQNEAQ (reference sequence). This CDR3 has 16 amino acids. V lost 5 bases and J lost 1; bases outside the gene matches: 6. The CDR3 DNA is TGTGCCAGCAGCCGGACAGGGGGCGCGGGGAACACTGAAGCTTTCTTT. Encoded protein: CASSRTGGAGNTEAFF. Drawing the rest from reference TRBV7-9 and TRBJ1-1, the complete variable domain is DTGVSQNPRHKITKRGQNVTFRCDPISEHNRLYWYRQTLGQGPEFLTYFQNEAQLEKSRLLSDRFSAERPKGSFSTLEIQRTEQGDSAMYLCASSRTGGAGNTEAFFGQGTRLTVV.

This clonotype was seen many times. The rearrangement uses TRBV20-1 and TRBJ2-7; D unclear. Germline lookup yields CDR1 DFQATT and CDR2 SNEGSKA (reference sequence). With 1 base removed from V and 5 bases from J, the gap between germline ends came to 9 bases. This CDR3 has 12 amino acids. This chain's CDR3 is CSARGQTHEQYF. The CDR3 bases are TGCAGTGCTAGAGGACAAACTCACGAGCAGTACTTC.

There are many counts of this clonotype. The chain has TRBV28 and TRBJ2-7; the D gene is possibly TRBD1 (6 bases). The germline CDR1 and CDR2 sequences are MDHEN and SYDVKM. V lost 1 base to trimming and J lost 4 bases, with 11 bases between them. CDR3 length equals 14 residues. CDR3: CASSLSGGQYEQYF. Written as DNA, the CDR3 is TGTGCCAGCAGTTTATCTGGTGGACAGTACGAGCAGTACTTC.

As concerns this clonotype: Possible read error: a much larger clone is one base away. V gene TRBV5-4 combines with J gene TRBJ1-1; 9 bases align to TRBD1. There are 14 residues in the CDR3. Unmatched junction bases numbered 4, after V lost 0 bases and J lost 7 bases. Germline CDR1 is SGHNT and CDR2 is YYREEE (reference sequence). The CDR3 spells CASSLDPGQGEAFF. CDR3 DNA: TGTGCCAGCAGCTTGGACCCGGGACAGGGTGAAGCTTTCTTT.

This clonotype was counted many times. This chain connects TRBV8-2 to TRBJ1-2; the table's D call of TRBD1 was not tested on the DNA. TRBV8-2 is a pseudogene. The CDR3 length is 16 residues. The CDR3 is CGSCPPDSRKTYGYTF. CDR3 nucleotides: TGTGGCAGTTGTCCCCCTGATAGCCGAAAGACCTATGGCTACACCTTC.

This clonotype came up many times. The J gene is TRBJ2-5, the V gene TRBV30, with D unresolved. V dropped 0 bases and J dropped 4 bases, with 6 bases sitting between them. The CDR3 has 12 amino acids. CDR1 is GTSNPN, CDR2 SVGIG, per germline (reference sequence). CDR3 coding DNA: TGTGCCTGGAGTGTGGGTCGAGAGACCCAGTACTTC. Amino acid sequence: CAWSVGRETQYF.

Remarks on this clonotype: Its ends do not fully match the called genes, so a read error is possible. Here the CDR3 DNA reads TGTGCCGGCAGCGTAGACGTCCGGGACAGTGGTTACAATGGCTACACCTTC. Translated, it gives CAGSVDVRDSGYNGYTF. This sequence joins TRBV9 and TRBJ1-2; 7 bases fit TRBD1. Germline CDR1 and CDR2: SGDLS and YYNGEE. The CDR3 has 17 residues.

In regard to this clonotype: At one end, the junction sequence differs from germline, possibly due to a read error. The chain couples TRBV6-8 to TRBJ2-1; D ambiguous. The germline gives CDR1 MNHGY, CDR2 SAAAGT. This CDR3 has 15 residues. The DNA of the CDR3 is TGTGCCATCCAACGTGGACCCGTTGGGTACAATGAGCGGTTCTTC. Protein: CAIQRGPVGYNERFF.

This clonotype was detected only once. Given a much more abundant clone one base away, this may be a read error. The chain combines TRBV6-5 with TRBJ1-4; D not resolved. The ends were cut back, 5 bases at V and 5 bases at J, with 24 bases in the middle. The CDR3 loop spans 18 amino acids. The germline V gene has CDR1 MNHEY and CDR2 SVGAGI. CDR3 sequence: CASSQTPCSDPGNEKLFF. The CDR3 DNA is TGTGCCAGCAGTCAAACTCCATGTTCGGACCCCGGCAATGAAAAACTGTTTTTT.

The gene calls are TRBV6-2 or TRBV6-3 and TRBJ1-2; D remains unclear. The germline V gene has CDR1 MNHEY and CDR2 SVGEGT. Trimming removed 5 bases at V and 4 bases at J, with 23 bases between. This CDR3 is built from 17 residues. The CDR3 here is CASSPDFCIGRTYGYTF. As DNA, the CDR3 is TGTGCCAGCAGTCCCGACTTCTGCATCGGAAGGACCTATGGCTACACCTTC.

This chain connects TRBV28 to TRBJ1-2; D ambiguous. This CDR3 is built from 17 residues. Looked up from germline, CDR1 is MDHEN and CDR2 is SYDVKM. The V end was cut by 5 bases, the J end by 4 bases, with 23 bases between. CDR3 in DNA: TGTGCCAGCAGTGGTGGGTATCCTCGACGAAAGACCTATGGCTACACCTTC. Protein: CASSGGYPRRKTYGYTF.

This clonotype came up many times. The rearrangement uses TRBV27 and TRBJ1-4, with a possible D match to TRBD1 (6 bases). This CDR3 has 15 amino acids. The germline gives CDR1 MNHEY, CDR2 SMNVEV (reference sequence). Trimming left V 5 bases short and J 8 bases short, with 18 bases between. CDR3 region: CASSQQQGFGEKLFF. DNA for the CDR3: TGTGCCAGCAGTCAACAACAGGGTTTCGGCGAAAAACTGTTTTTT. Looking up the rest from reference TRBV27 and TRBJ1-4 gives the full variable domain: EAQVTQNPRYLITVTGKKLTVTCSQNMNHEYMSWYRQDPGLGLRQIYYSMNVEVTDKGDVPEGYKVSRKEKRNFPLILESPSPNQTSLYFCASSQQQGFGEKLFFGSGTQLSVL.

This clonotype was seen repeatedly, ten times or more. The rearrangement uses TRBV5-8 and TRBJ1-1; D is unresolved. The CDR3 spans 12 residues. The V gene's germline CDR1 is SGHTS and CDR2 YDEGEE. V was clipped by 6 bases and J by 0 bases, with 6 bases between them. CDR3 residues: CASIWVNTEAFF. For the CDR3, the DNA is TGTGCCAGCATCTGGGTGAACACTGAAGCTTTCTTT.

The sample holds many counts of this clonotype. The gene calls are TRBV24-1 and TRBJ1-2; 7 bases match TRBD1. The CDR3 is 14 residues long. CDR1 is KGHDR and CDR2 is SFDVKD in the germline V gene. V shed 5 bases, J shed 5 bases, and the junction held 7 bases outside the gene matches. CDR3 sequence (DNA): TGTGCCACCAGTGCCCGACAGGGATCATATGGCTACACCTTC. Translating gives CATSARQGSYGYTF.

CDR3: CASSFIRRLDTEAFF. DNA of the CDR3: TGTGCCAGCAGCTTCATCCGGCGCCTGGATACTGAAGCTTTCTTT. The rearrangement links TRBV7-8 to TRBJ1-1; D is undetermined. Germline V gene sequence: CDR1 SGHVS, CDR2 FQNEAQ. V lost 3 bases, J lost 5 bases, and 16 bases lay in between. This CDR3 is built from 15 residues.

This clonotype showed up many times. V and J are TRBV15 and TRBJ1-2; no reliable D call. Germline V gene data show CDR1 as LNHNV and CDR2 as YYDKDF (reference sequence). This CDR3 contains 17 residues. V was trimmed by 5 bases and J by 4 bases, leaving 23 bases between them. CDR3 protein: CATSGRIRCGKTYGYTF. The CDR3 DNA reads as TGTGCCACCAGCGGCCGAATAAGGTGTGGAAAGACCTATGGCTACACCTTC.